This TCR beta chain was captured in a study of a mutant IDH1 vaccine in newly diagnosed glioma. Overall study: Patients had eight vaccinations, in weeks 1, 3, 5, 7, 11, 15, 19 and 23. Patients had received radiotherapy, temozolomide, or both previously, most receiving both. General study points: Of all patients, around 93% showed vaccine-induced immune responses. Changes in the top peripheral T cell clonotypes seemingly had no bearing on pseudoprogression.

Data came from immunoSEQ multiplex PCR; TCRdb stores just in-frame clones and leaves some out. The sample yields some 40,000 clones, 81% seen once. Time point noted: week 23, last vaccination. The investigators gave 300 ug of mutant IDH1 20-mer peptide in each vaccine dose, together with topical imiquimod. The CDR3 has 15 amino acids. The V gene end was trimmed by 2 bases and the J gene end by 5 bases; junction bases not matched to a gene: 5. CDR1 is SGHVS, CDR2 FNYEAQ, per germline. With respect to this clone: Its antigen is not identified.

Sequencing used PBMCs, obtained from a glioma patient whose treatment included an IDH1 peptide vaccine. The sequence derives from a man aged 40-55 years with glioma. The chain has TRBV7-6 and TRBJ2-5, with 10 bases aligning to TRBD2. CDR3 bases: TGTGCCAGCAGCTTACCGGGACTAGCGAAGGAGACCCAGTACTTC. It translates to CASSLPGLAKETQYF.